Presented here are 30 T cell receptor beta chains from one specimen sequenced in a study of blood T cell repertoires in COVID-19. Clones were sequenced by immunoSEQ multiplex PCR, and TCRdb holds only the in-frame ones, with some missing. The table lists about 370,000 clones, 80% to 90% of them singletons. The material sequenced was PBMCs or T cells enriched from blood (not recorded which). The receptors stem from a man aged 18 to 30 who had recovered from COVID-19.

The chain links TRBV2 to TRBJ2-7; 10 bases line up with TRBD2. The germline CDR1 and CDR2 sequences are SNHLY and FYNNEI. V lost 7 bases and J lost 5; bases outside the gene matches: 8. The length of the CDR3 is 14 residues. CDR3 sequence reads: CASIEREGNNEQYF. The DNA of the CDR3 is TGTGCCAGCATCGAGCGGGAGGGCAACAACGAGCAGTACTTC. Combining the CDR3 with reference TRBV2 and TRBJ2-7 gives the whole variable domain EPEVTQTPSHQVTQMGQEVILRCVPISNHLYFYWYRQILGQKVEFLVSFYNNEISEKSEIFDDQFSVERPDGSNFTLKIRSTKLEDSAMYFCASIEREGNNEQYFGPGTRLTVT.

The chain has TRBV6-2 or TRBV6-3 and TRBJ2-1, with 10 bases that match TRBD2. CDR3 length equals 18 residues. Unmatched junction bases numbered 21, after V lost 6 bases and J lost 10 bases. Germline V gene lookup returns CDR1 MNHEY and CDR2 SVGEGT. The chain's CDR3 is CASSTSRFGLAGVGEQFF. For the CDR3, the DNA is TGTGCCAGCAGCACGTCCCGGTTCGGGCTAGCGGGAGTAGGAGAGCAGTTCTTC.

CDR3 sequence (DNA): TGTGCCAGCAGCGTAGAGGGTCCTAGCGGGGGGCCTCAGACCCAGTACTTC. It encodes CASSVEGPSGGPQTQYF. The V and J genes are TRBV9 and TRBJ2-5; the match to TRBD2 covers 11 bases. J was trimmed by 6 bases and V by 0 bases; bases with no gene match: 10. Germline-derived CDR1 and CDR2 are SGDLS and YYNGEE. The CDR3 runs to 17 residues.

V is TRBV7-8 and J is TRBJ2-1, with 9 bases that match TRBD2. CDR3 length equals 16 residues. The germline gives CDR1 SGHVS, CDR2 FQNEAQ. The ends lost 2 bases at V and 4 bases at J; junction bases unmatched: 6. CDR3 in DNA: TGTGCCAGCAGCTTATCGGCGGGAGGGCTTTACAATGAGCAGTTCTTC. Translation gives CASSLSAGGLYNEQFF.

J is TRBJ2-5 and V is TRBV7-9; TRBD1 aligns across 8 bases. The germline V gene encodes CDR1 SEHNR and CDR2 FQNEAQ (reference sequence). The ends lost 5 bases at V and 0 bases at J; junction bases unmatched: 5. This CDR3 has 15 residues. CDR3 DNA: TGTGCCAGCAGCAGCAGGGGGCGCAACCAAGAGACCCAGTACTTC. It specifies CASSSRGRNQETQYF.

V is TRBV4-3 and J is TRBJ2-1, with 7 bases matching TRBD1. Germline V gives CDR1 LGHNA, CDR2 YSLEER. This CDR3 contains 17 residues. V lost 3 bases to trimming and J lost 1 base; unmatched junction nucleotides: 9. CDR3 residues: CASSHGDRVRSYNEQFF. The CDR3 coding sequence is TGCGCCAGCAGCCATGGAGACAGGGTACGGTCCTACAATGAGCAGTTCTTC.

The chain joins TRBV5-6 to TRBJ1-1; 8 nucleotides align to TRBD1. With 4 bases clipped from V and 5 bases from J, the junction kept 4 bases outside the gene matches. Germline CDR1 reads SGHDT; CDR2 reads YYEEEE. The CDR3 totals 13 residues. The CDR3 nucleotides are TGTGCCAGCAGCAATACAGGGGGGACTGAAGCTTTCTTT. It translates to CASSNTGGTEAFF.

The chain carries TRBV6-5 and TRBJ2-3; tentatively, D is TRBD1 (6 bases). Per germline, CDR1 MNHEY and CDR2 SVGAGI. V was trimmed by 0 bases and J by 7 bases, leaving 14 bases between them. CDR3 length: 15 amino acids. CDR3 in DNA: TGTGCCAGCAGTTACTCGAGCAGGGGTGGTAATACGCAGTATTTT. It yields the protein CASSYSSRGGNTQYF.

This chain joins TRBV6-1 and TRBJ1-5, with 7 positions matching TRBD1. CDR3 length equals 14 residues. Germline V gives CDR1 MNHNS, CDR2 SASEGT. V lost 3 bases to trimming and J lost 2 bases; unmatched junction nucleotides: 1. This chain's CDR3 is CASSDGQGNQPQHF. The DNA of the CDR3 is TGTGCCAGCAGTGATGGACAGGGCAATCAGCCCCAGCATTTT.

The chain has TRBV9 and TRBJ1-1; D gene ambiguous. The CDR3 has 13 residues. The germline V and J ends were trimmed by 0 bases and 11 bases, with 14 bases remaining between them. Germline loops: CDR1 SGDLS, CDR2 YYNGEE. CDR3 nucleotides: TGTGCCAGCAGCGTAGTCTGGGAAAGGGAGGCTTTCTTT. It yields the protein CASSVVWEREAFF.

This chain's CDR3 is CATSRDGIAFF. CDR3 DNA: TGTGCCACCAGCAGAGACGGGATAGCTTTCTTT. V and J are TRBV15 and TRBJ1-1; D ambiguous. Trimming cost V 0 bases and J 10 bases, with 6 bases left between them. The length of the CDR3 is 11 residues. CDR1 is LNHNV and CDR2 is YYDKDF in the germline V gene (reference sequence). The full variable domain, in which reference TRBV15 and TRBJ1-1 provide the parts outside the CDR3, is DAMVIQNPRYQVTQFGKPVTLSCSQTLNHNVMYWYQQKSSQAPKLLFHYYDKDFNNEADTPDNFQSRRPNTSFCFLDIRSPGLGDTAMYLCATSRDGIAFFGQGTRLTVV.

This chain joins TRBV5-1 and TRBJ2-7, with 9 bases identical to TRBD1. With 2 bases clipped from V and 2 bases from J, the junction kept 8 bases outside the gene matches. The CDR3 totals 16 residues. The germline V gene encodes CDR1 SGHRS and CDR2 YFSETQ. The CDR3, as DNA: TGCGCCAGCAGCTTAAGTCGAGGGACAGGGACCTACGAGCAGTACTTC. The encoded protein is CASSLSRGTGTYEQYF.

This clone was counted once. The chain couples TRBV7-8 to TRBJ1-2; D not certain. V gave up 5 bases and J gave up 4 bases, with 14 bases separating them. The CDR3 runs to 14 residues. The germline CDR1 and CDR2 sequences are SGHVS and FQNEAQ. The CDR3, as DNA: TGTGCCAGCAGCCCATCCGCTCGCGCCTATGGCTACACCTTC. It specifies CASSPSARAYGYTF.

CDR3 loop: CAGGANYGYTF. DNA of the CDR3: TGTGCCGGTGGAGCTAACTATGGCTACACCTTC. The chain links TRBV6-5 to TRBJ1-2; D is uncertain. This CDR3 has 11 residues. CDR1 MNHEY and CDR2 SVGAGI come from the germline V gene. V was pared by 11 bases and J by 0 bases, with 7 bases between.

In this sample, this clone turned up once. CDR3 coding DNA: TGTGCCACACGGGGGGGATATGGCTACACCTTC. It codes for CATRGGYGYTF. The rearrangement joins TRBV19 to TRBJ1-2, with D perhaps TRBD1 (5 bases). The germline V gene has CDR1 LNHDA and CDR2 SQIVND (reference sequence). The ends were cut back, 10 bases at V and 5 bases at J, with 11 bases in the middle. This CDR3 has 11 amino acids.

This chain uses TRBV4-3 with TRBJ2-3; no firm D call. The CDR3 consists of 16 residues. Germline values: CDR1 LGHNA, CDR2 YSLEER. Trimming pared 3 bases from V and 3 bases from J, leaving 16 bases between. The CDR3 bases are TGCGCCAGCAGCCACCTCGCCGCGCGTTCGACAGATACGCAGTATTTT. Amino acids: CASSHLAARSTDTQYF.

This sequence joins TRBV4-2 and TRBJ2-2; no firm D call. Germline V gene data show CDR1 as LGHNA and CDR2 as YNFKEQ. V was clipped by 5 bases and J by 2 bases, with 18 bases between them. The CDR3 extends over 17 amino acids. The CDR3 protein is CASSDPKASGNTGELFF. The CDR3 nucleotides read TGTGCCAGCAGCGACCCCAAGGCCTCGGGTAACACCGGGGAGCTGTTTTTT.

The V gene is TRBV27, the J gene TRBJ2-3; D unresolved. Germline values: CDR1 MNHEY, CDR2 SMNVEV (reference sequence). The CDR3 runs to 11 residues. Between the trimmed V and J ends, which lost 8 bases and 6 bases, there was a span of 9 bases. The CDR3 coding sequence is TGTGCCAGCGGTCTGCGTGATACGCAGTATTTT. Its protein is CASGLRDTQYF.

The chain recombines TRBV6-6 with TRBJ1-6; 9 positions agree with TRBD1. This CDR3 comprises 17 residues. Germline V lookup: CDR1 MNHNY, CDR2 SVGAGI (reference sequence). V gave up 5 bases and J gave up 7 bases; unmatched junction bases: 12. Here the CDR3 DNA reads TGTGCCAGCAGTCCCCCCAACACAGGGGGCGTCAATTCACCCCTCCACTTT. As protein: CASSPPNTGGVNSPLHF.

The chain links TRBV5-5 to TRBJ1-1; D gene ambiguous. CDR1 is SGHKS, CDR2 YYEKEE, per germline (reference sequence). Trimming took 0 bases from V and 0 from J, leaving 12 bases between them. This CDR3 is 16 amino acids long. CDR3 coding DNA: TGTGCCAGCAGCTTGGCTACGAGGTCCGTGAACACTGAAGCTTTCTTT. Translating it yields CASSLATRSVNTEAFF.

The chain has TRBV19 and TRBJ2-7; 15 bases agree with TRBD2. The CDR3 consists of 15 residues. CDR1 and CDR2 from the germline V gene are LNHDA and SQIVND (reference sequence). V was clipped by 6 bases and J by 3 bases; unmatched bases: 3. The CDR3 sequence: CASSRTSGRGYEQYF. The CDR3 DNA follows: TGTGCCAGTAGCCGGACTAGCGGGAGGGGCTACGAGCAGTACTTC.

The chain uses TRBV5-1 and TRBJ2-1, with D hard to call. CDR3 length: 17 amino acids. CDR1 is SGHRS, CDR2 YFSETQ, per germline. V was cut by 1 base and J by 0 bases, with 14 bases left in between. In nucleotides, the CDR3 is TGCGCCAGCAGCTTGAACCACCCGGTACCCTCCTACAATGAGCAGTTCTTC. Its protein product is CASSLNHPVPSYNEQFF.

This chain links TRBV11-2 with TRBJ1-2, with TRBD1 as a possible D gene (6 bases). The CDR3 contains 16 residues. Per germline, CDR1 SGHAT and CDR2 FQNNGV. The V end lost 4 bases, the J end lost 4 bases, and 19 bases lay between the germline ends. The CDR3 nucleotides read TGTGCCAGCAGCTCGCTCAAGGACAGACTCACCTATGGCTACACCTTC. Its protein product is CASSSLKDRLTYGYTF.

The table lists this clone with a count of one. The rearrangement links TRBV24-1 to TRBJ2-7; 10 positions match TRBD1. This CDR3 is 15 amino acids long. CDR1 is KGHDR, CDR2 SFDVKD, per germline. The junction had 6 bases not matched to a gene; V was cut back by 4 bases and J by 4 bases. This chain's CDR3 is CATSDSGQGKYEQYF. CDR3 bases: TGTGCCACCAGTGACTCGGGACAGGGGAAGTACGAGCAGTACTTC.

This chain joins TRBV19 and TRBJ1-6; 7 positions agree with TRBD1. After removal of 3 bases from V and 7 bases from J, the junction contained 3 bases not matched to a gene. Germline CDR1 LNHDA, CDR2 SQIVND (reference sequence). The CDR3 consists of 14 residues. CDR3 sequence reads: CASSIDRANSPLHF. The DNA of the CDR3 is TGTGCCAGTAGTATCGACAGGGCCAATTCACCCCTCCACTTT. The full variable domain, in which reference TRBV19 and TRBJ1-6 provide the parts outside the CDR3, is DGGITQSPKYLFRKEGQNVTLSCEQNLNHDAMYWYRQDPGQGLRLIYYSQIVNDFQKGDIAEGYSVSREKKESFPLTVTSAQKNPTAFYLCASSIDRANSPLHFGNGTRLTVT.

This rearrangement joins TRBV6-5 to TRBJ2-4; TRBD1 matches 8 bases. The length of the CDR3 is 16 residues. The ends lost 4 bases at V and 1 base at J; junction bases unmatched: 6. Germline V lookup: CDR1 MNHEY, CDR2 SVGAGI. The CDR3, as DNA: TGTGCCAGCAGTTCAGGACAGGGACGGGCCAAAAACATTCAGTACTTC. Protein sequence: CASSSGQGRAKNIQYF.

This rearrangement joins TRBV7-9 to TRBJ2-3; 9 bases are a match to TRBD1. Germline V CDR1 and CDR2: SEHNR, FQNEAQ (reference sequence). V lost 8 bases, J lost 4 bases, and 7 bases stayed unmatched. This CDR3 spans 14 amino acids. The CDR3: CASGPGQGPDTQYF. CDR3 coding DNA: TGTGCCAGCGGCCCGGGACAGGGCCCAGATACGCAGTATTTT.

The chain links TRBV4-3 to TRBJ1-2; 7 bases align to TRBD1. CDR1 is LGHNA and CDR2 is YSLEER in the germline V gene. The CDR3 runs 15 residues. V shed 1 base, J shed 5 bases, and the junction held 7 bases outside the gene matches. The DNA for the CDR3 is TGCGCCAGCAGCCAAGCCCCGGGACAGAGTTATGGCTACACCTTC. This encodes CASSQAPGQSYGYTF.

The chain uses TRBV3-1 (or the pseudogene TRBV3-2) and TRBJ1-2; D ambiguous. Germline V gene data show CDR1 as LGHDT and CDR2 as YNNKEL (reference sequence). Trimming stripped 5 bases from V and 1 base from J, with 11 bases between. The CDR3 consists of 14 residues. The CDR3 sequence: CASSSFEINYGYTF. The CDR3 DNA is TGTGCCAGCAGCTCGTTTGAGATTAACTATGGCTACACCTTC.

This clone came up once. In DNA form, the CDR3 reads TGTGCCAGCAGCTTCATGTCGGGACAGGACTCTATCACCTTC. Protein product: CASSFMSGQDSITF. The V call is TRBV7-9, the J call TRBJ1-2; the match to TRBD1 covers 8 bases. V shed 3 bases and J 13 bases; nucleotides not matched to a gene: 13. The germline CDR1 and CDR2 sequences are SEHNR and FQNEAQ (reference sequence). This CDR3 has 14 amino acids.